One TCR beta chain is described in this entry. What it recognizes is unknown. With the Oncomine TCR Beta short-read assay, DNA from cultured CD4+ T cells was sequenced. One entry per CDR3 protein results from TCRdb running MiXCR on the PCR reads. The repertoire holds 16,000 or so distinct CDR3 sequences, with approximately 50% as singletons. The data belong to a study of vaccination and CD4 T cells after COVID-19. Looking at the study overall: Each control culture was treated with a CEFX pool, an HIV-1 Nef pool, or no peptide. General observations from the study: Median SARS-CoV-2-reactive clonotypes rose from about 22 to 38, not significantly. In convalescent patients, a median approximately 86% of post-vaccine SARS-CoV-2-reactive clones appeared only after vaccination.

Treatment described: roughly 10-day PBMC culture with coronavirus spike peptide pools or control peptides (ViraFEST assay). Germline trimming cut 5 bases from V and 6 bases from J; bases unmatched to any gene: 9. This CDR3 region has 15 residues. Germline lookup yields CDR1 SGHTA and CDR2 FQGNSA. Sequenced material: CD4+ T cells from blood, cultured in vitro, taken before SARS-CoV-2 vaccination. The genes are TRBV7-2 and TRBJ2-3; 9 bases align to TRBD2. This TCR was recovered from a human donor who had recovered from COVID-19. As DNA, the CDR3 is TGTGCCAGCAGCCAAAATAGCGGGAGTATTGATACGCAGTATTTT. Its translation is CASSQNSGSIDTQYF.